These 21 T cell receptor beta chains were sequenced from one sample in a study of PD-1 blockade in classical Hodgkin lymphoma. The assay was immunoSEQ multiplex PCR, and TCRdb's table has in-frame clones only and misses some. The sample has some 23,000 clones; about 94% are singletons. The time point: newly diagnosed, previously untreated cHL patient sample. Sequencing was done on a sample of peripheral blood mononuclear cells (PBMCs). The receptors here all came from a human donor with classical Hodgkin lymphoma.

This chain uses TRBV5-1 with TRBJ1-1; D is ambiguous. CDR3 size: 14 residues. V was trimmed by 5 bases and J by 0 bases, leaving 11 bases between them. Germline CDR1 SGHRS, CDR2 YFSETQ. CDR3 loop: CASSPPGVNTEAFF. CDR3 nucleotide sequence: TGCGCCAGCAGTCCCCCCGGTGTGAACACTGAAGCTTTCTTT.

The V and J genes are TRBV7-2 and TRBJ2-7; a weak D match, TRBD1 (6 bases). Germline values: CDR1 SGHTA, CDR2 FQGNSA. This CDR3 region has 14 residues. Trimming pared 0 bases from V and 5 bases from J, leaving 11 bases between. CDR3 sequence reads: CASSLAQGTHEQYF. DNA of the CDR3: TGTGCCAGCAGCTTAGCGCAGGGGACCCACGAGCAGTACTTC.

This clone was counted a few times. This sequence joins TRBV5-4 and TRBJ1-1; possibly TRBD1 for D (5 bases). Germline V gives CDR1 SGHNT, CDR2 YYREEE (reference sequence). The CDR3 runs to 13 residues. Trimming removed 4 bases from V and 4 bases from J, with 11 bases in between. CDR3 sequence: CASSRRDGTEAFF. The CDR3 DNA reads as TGTGCCAGCAGCCGCCGGGACGGCACTGAAGCTTTCTTT.

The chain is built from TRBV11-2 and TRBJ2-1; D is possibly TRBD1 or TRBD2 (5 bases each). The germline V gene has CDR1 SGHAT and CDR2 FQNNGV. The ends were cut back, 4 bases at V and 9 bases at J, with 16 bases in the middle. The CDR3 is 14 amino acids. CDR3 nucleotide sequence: TGTGCCAGCAGCTCGGGGACCTTAGTGGGTGAGCAGTTCTTC. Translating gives CASSSGTLVGEQFF.

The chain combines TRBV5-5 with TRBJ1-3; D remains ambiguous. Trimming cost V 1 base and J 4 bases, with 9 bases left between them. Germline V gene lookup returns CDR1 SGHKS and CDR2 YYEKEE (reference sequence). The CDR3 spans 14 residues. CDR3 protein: CASSLTVRGNTIYF. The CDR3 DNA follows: TGTGCCAGCAGCTTGACAGTCCGAGGAAACACCATATATTTT.

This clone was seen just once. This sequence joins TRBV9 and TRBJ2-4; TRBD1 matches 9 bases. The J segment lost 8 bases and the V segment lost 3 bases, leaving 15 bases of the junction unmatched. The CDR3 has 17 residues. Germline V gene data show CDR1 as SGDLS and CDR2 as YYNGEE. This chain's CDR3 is CASSAQGATGDLHIQYF. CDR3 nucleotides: TGTGCCAGCAGCGCACAGGGGGCGACAGGGGATCTGCACATTCAGTACTTC.

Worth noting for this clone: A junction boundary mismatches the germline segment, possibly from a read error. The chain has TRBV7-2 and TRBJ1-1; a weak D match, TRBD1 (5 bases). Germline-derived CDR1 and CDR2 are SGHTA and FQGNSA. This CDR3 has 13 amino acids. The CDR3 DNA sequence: TGTGCCAGCACCTTAATCGGGGACGGTGAAGCTTTCTTT. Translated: CASTLIGDGEAFF.

CDR3 residues: CAITRVSTGANVLTF. CDR3 nucleotide sequence: TGTGCCATCACCAGGGTTTCCACTGGGGCCAACGTCCTGACTTTC. V is TRBV6-5 and J is TRBJ2-6; a possible D gene is TRBD1 (5 bases). The CDR3 has 15 residues. Germline CDR1 and CDR2: MNHEY and SVGAGI. The V gene lost 10 bases and the J gene lost 2 bases, with 15 bases spanning the gap.

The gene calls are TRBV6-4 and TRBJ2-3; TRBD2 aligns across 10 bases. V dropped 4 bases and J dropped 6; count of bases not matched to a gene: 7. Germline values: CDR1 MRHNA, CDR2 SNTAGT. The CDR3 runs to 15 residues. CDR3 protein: CASSGGLAGVDTQYF. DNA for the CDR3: TGTGCCAGCAGTGGAGGGCTAGCGGGAGTGGATACGCAGTATTTT.

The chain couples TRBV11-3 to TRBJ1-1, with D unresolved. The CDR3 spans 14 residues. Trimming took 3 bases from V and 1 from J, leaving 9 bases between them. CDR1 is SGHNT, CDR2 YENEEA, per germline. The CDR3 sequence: CASSFGTRNTEAFF. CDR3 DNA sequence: TGTGCCAGCAGCTTTGGTACCAGGAACACTGAAGCTTTCTTT.

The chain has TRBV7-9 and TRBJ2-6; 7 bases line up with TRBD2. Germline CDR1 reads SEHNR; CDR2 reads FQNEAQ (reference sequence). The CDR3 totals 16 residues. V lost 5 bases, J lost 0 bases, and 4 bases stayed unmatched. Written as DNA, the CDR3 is TGTGCCAGCAGCCCAGGCGGGGGCTCTGGGGCCAACGTCCTGACTTTC. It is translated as CASSPGGGSGANVLTF. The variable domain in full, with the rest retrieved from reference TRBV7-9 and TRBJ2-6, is DTGVSQNPRHKITKRGQNVTFRCDPISEHNRLYWYRQTLGQGPEFLTYFQNEAQLEKSRLLSDRFSAERPKGSFSTLEIQRTEQGDSAMYLCASSPGGGSGANVLTFGAGSRLTVL.

For the CDR3, the DNA is TGTGCCAGCAGCTCTGGACTAGCGGGACCCAAGAGCTCCTACAATGAGCAGTTCTTC. This sequence encodes CASSSGLAGPKSSYNEQFF. This chain links TRBV7-9 with TRBJ2-1; 12 positions match TRBD2. This CDR3 spans 19 amino acids. The germline V gene has CDR1 SEHNR and CDR2 FQNEAQ (reference sequence). The junction had 10 bases not matched to a gene; V was cut back by 4 bases and J by 0 bases.

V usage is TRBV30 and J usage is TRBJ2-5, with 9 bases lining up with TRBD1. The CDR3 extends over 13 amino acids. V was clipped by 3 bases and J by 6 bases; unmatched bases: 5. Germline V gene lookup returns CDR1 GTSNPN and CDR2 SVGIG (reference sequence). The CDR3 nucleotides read TGTGCCTGGAGGGACAGGGGAGGAAAGACCCAGTACTTC. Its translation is CAWRDRGGKTQYF.

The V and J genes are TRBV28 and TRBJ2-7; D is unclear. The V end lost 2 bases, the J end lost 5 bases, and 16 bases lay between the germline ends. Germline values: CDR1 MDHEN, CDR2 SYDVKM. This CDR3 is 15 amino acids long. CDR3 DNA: TGTGCCAGCAGTTTAAGTCAGCTGGCGCGCCACGAGCAGTACTTC. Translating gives CASSLSQLARHEQYF.

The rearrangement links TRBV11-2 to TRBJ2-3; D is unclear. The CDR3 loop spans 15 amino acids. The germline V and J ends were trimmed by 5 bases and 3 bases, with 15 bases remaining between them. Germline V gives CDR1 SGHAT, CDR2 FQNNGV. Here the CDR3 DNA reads TGTGCCAGCAGCGCACTCGTGGGAATTACAGATACGCAGTATTTT. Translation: CASSALVGITDTQYF.

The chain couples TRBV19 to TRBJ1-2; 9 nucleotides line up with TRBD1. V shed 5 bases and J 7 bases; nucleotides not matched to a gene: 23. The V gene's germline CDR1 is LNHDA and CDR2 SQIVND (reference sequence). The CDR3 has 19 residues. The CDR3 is CASSQLPGQGSRTPFGYTF. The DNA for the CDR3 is TGTGCCAGTAGTCAATTGCCGGGACAGGGCTCCAGGACTCCCTTTGGCTACACCTTC.

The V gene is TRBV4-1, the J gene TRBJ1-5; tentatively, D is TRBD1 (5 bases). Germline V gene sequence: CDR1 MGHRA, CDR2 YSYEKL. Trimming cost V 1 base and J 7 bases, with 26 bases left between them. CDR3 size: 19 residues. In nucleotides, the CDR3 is TGCGCCAGCAGCCAAGTCCCCCGGACCCCAGGACAAATTATCCAGCCCCAGCATTTT. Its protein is CASSQVPRTPGQIIQPQHF.

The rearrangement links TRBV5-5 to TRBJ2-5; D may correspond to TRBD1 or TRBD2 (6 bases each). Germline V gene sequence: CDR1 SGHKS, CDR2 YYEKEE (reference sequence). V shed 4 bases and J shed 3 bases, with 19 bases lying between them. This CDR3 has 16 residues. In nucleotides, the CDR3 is TGTGCCAGCAGCCGGGTCGGGGGCCTGGACAAAGAGACCCAGTACTTC. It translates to CASSRVGGLDKETQYF.

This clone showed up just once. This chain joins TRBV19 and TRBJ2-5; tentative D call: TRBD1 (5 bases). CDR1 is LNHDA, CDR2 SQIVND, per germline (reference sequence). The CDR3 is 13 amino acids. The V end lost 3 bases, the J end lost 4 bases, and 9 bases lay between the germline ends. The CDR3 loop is CASSMGRGETQYF. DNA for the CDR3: TGTGCCAGTAGTATGGGGCGAGGAGAGACCCAGTACTTC.

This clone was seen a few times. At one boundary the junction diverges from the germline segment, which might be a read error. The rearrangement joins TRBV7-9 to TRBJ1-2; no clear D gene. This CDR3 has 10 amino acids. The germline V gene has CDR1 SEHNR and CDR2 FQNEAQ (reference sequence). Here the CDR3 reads CASSLEAVYF. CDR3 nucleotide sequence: TGTGCCAGCAGCTTAGAGGCGGTTTACTTC.

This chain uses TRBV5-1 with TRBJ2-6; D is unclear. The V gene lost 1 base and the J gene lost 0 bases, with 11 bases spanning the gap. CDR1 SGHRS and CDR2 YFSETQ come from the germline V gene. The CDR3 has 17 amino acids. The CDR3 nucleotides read TGCGCCAGCAGCTTGCCCGGATCGAGCTCTGGGGCCAACGTCCTGACTTTC. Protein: CASSLPGSSSGANVLTF.